This T cell receptor (beta chain) was recovered during a study of blood T cell repertoires in COVID-19. Study-wide context: From the United States, Italy and Spain came samples of acute and convalescent COVID-19.

The germline V gene encodes CDR1 SEHNR and CDR2 FQNEAQ (reference sequence). Trimming took off 5 bases at V and 6 bases at J, with 21 bases between the two ends. There are 16 residues in the CDR3. Under the authors' procedure: Nucleated cell number was recorded as an estimate derived from reference gene primer amplification. Using immunoSEQ multiplex PCR, the repertoire was profiled, and TCRdb retains in-frame clones only, with some absent. The DNA gave D and trimming, while V, J and clone size come from that table. The sample lists some 74,000 clones; around 83% were seen once. Sample: peripheral blood. This clonotype was sampled from a man older than 75 with acute or convalescent COVID-19. This chain connects TRBV7-9 to TRBJ2-3; tentatively, D is TRBD1 (6 bases). This chain's CDR3 is CASSQLGGAKLDTQYF. The CDR3 DNA reads as TGTGCCAGCAGCCAATTAGGGGGTGCGAAGTTGGATACGCAGTATTTT.